This T cell receptor beta chain is from a study of T-cell memory formation after mild COVID-19. This clonotype was seen a few times. Antigen: not known. 5'RACE primed from the constant segment yielded TCR alpha and TCR beta cDNA libraries bearing sample barcodes and UMIs. TCRdb recomputed calls from the 5' RACE reads with MiXCR, one row per CDR3 protein. The sample records about 470,000 distinct CDR3 sequences, approximately 23% being singletons. Study observations and caveats: Detection of some responders pre-infection suggested pre-existing cross-reactive memory T cells participated. While clones contracting from day 15 to 85 were balanced between CD4 and CD8, later expanders leaned CD4+.

Germline V gene sequence: CDR1 MNHNY, CDR2 SVGAGI (reference sequence). This CDR3 has 13 residues. J gave up 2 bases and V 6 bases, and 0 bases lay outside the gene matches. This sequence joins TRBV6-6 and TRBJ2-7, with TRBD1 matching over 11 bases. The specimen was PBMCs or a T cell subset sorted from them (not recorded which). The receptor was derived from an adult woman who had mild COVID-19 (a few samples of this study predate the infection). Cell type and time point are not known. This CDR3 is CASRDRGPYEQYF. CDR3 nucleotide sequence: TGTGCCAGCAGGGACAGGGGGCCCTACGAGCAGTACTTC.